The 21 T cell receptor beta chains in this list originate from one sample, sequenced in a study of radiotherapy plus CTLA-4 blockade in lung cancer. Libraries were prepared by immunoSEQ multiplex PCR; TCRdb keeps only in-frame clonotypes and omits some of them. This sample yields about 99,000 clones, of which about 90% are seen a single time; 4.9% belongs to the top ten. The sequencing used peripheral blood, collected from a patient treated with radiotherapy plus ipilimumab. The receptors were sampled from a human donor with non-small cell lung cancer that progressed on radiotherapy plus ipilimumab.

The DNA of the CDR3 is TGCGCCAGCAGCTTGATCTACCAAGAGACCCAGTACTTC. This encodes CASSLIYQETQYF. The V gene is TRBV5-1, the J gene TRBJ2-5; D uncertain. CDR3 length: 13 amino acids. Germline CDR1 is SGHRS and CDR2 is YFSETQ. With 1 base removed from V and 0 bases from J, the gap between germline ends came to 4 bases.

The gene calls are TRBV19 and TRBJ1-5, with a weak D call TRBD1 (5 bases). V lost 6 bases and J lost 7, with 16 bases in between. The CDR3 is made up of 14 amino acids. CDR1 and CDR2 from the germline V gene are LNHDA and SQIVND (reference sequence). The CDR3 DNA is TGTGCCAGTAGCAGGGACGGCTTGGGACAGCCCCAGCATTTT. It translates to CASSRDGLGQPQHF.

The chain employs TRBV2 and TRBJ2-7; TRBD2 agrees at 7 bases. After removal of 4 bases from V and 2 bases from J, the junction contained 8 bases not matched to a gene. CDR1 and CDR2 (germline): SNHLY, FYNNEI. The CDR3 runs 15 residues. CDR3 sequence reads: CASSVGEGGTYEQYF. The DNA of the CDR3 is TGTGCCAGCAGTGTAGGGGAGGGCGGAACCTACGAGCAGTACTTC. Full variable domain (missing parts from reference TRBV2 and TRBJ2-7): EPEVTQTPSHQVTQMGQEVILRCVPISNHLYFYWYRQILGQKVEFLVSFYNNEISEKSEIFDDQFSVERPDGSNFTLKIRSTKLEDSAMYFCASSVGEGGTYEQYFGPGTRLTVT.

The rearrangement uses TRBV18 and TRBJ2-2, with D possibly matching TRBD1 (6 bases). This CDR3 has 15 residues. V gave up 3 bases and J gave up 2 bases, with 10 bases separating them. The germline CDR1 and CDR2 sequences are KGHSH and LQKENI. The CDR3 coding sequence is TGTGCCAGCTCACCTAGGGGACACAACACCGGGGAGCTGTTTTTT. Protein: CASSPRGHNTGELFF.

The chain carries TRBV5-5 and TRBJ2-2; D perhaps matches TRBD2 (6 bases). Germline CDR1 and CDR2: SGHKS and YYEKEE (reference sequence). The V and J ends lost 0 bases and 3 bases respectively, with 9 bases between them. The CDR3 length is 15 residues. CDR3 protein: CASSLGGVYTGELFF. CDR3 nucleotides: TGTGCCAGCAGCTTGGGCGGGGTATACACCGGGGAGCTGTTTTTT.

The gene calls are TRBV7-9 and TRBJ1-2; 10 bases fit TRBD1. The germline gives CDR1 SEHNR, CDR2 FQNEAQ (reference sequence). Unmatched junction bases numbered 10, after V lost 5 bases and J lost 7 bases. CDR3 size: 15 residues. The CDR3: CASSPRQGASPGYTF. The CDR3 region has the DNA TGTGCCAGCAGCCCCCGACAGGGGGCTTCACCTGGCTACACCTTC. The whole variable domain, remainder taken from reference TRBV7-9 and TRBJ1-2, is DTGVSQNPRHKITKRGQNVTFRCDPISEHNRLYWYRQTLGQGPEFLTYFQNEAQLEKSRLLSDRFSAERPKGSFSTLEIQRTEQGDSAMYLCASSPRQGASPGYTFGSGTRLTVV.

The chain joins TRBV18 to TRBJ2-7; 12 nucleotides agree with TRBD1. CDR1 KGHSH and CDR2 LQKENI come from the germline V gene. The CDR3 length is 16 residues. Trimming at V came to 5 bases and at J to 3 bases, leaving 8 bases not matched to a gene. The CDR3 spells CASSGTGGAFDYEQYF. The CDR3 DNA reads TGTGCCAGCTCAGGGACAGGGGGCGCATTTGACTACGAGCAGTACTTC.

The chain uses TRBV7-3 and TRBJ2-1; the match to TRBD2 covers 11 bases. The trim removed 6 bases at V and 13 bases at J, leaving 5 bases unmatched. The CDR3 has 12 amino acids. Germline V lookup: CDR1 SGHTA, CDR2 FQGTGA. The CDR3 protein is CASSLAGGSQFF. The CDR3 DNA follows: TGTGCCAGCAGTCTAGCGGGAGGCTCTCAGTTCTTC. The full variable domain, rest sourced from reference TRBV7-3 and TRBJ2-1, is GAGVSQTPSNKVTEKGKYVELRCDPISGHTALYWYRQSLGQGPEFLIYFQGTGAADDSGLPNDRFFAVRPEGSVSTLKIQRTERGDSAVYLCASSLAGGSQFFGPGTRLTVL.

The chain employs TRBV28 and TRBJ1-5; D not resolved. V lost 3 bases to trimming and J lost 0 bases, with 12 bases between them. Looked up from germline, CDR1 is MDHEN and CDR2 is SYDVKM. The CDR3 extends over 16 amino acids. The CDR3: CASSLSQKNSNQPQHF. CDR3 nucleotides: TGTGCCAGCAGTTTGTCTCAGAAAAATAGCAATCAGCCCCAGCATTTT.

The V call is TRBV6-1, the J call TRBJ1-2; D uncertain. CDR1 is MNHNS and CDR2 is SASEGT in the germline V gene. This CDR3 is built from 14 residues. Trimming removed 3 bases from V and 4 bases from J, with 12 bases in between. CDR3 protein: CASSDLEGTYGYTF. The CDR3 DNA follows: TGTGCCAGCAGTGATCTTGAGGGTACCTATGGCTACACCTTC.

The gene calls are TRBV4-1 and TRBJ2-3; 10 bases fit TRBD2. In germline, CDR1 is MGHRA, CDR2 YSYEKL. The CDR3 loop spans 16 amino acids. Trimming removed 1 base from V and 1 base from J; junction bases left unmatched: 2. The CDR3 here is CASSQVSGRGTDTQYF. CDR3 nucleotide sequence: TGCGCCAGCAGCCAAGTGAGCGGGAGGGGCACAGATACGCAGTATTTT.

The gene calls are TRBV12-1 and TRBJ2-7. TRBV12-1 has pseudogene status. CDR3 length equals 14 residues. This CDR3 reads CASSFQSGPSEQYF. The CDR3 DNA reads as TGTGCCAGCAGCTTTCAATCGGGACCGAGCGAGCAGTACTTC.

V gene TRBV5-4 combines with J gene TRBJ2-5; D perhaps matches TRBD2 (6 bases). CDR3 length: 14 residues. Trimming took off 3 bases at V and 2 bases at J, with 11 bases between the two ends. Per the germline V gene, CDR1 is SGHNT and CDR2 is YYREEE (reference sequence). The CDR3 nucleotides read TGTGCCAGCAGCTCTGCGGCGGGGCAAGAGACCCAGTACTTC. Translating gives CASSSAAGQETQYF.

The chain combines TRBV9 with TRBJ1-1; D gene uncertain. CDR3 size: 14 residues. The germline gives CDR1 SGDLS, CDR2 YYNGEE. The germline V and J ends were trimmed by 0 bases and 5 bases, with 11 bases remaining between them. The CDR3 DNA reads TGTGCCAGCAGCGTAGTCGGACTGGGAACTGAAGCTTTCTTT. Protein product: CASSVVGLGTEAFF.

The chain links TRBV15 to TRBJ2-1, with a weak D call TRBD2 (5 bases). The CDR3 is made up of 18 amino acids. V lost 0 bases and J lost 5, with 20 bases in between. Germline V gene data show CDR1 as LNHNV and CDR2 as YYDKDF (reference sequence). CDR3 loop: CATSRERRFPTGNNEQFF. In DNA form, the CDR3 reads TGTGCCACCAGCAGAGAACGAAGATTCCCCACCGGGAACAATGAGCAGTTCTTC.

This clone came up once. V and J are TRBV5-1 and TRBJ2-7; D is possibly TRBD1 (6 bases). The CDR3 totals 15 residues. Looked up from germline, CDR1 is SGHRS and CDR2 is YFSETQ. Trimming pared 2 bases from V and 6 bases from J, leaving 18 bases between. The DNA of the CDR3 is TGCGCCAGCAGCTTAGGCCAACAGGGTAGCCTCGAGCAGTACTTC. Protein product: CASSLGQQGSLEQYF. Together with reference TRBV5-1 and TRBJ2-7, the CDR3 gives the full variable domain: KAGVTQTPRYLIKTRGQQVTLSCSPISGHRSVSWYQQTPGQGLQFLFEYFSETQRNKGNFPGRFSGRQFSNSRSEMNVSTLELGDSALYLCASSLGQQGSLEQYFGPGTRLTVT.

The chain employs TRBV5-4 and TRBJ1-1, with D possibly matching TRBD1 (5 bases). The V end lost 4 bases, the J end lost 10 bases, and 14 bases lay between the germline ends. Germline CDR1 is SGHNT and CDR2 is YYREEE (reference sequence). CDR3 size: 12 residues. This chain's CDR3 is CASSIQGWGAFF. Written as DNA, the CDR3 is TGTGCCAGCAGCATTCAGGGTTGGGGAGCTTTCTTT.

DNA of the CDR3: TGTGCCAGCATCGCAGGGGGCGCGGGGGGCTACACCTTC. Protein product: CASIAGGAGGYTF. The chain links TRBV6-6 to TRBJ1-2, with 8 bases fitting TRBD1. CDR1 is MNHNY, CDR2 SVGAGI, per germline (reference sequence). The CDR3 consists of 13 residues. Trimming cost V 7 bases and J 8 bases; bases outside gene matches: 9.

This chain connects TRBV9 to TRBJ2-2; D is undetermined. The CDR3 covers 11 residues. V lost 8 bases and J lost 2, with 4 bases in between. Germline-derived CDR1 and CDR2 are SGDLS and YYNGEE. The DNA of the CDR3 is TGTGCCAGTGGTAACACCGGGGAGCTGTTTTTT. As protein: CASGNTGELFF.

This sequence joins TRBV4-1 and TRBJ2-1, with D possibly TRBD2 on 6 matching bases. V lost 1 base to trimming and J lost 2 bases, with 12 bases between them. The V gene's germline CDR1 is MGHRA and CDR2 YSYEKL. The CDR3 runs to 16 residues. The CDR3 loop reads CASSQGLATPYNEQFF. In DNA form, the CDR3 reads TGCGCCAGCAGCCAAGGCCTAGCGACCCCCTACAATGAGCAGTTCTTC.

Written as DNA, the CDR3 is TGTGCCAGCAGTTACTTGGGACAGGGGGACTATGGCTACACCTTC. Encoded protein: CASSYLGQGDYGYTF. V and J are TRBV6-5 and TRBJ1-2; TRBD1 agrees at 11 bases. Per germline, CDR1 MNHEY and CDR2 SVGAGI. V gave up 1 base and J gave up 3 bases; unmatched junction bases: 1. The CDR3 sequence is 15 residues long.